The 6 T cell receptor beta chains listed next were all sequenced from one sample in a study of blood T cell repertoires in COVID-19. The data were produced by immunoSEQ multiplex PCR, yet TCRdb's version contains in-frame clones alone and is incomplete. Here the sample spans tens of thousands of clones, approximately 79% being singletons. What was sequenced was peripheral blood. The receptors shown here come from a woman over 75 with acute or convalescent COVID-19.

The chain links TRBV7-2 to TRBJ1-1; TRBD1 matches at 7 bases. The V segment lost 4 bases and the J segment 2 bases; nucleotides outside the gene matches: 7. The CDR3 spans 15 residues. Germline CDR1 reads SGHTA; CDR2 reads FQGNSA. CDR3 region: CASSSPGTANTEAFF. The DNA for the CDR3 is TGTGCCAGCAGCTCCCCCGGGACAGCCAACACTGAAGCTTTCTTT.

J is TRBJ2-1 and V is TRBV19, with 8 nucleotides matching TRBD2. The CDR3 spans 16 residues. Germline assignment: CDR1 LNHDA and CDR2 SQIVND (reference sequence). V shed 7 bases and J 3 bases; nucleotides not matched to a gene: 11. In nucleotides, the CDR3 is TGTGCCAGTACCCCTTCCGGGACTAGTTTCTACAATGAGCAGTTCTTC. Protein: CASTPSGTSFYNEQFF.

This chain links TRBV2 with TRBJ2-2, with D perhaps TRBD2 (5 bases). CDR3 length equals 12 residues. V lost 6 bases and J 13 bases, leaving 15 bases between the germline ends. CDR1 is SNHLY, CDR2 FYNNEI, per germline. CDR3 sequence reads: CASSARGEGLFF. In nucleotides, the CDR3 is TGTGCCAGCAGCGCCCGCGGTGAGGGGCTGTTTTTT. The complete variable domain, with remaining parts taken from reference TRBV2 and TRBJ2-2, reads EPEVTQTPSHQVTQMGQEVILRCVPISNHLYFYWYRQILGQKVEFLVSFYNNEISEKSEIFDDQFSVERPDGSNFTLKIRSTKLEDSAMYFCASSARGEGLFFGEGSRLTVL.

The CDR3 here is CASSPRVSEVEQYF. CDR3 DNA: TGCGCCAGCAGCCCCCGGGTCTCCGAGGTCGAGCAGTACTTC. The V call is TRBV4-3, the J call TRBJ2-7; D ambiguous. Trimming cost V 4 bases and J 6 bases, with 16 bases left between them. This CDR3 is built from 14 residues. Germline assignment: CDR1 LGHNA and CDR2 YSLEER.

This clone was seen a handful of times. This chain connects TRBV9 to TRBJ1-3; TRBD1 is a possible D gene (5 bases). Germline CDR1 is SGDLS and CDR2 is YYNGEE. CDR3 size: 15 residues. V lost 0 bases to trimming and J lost 0 bases, with 7 bases between them. Written as DNA, the CDR3 is TGTGCCAGCAGCGTAGGGACAACCTCTGGAAACACCATATATTTT. Translating gives CASSVGTTSGNTIYF.

The rearrangement links TRBV5-6 to TRBJ2-5; no reliable D call. CDR3 length equals 15 residues. CDR1 and CDR2 from the germline V gene are SGHDT and YYEEEE. The V end was cut by 0 bases, the J end by 4 bases, with 13 bases between. The CDR3 here is CASSLALGVGETQYF. The DNA of the CDR3 is TGTGCCAGCAGCTTGGCCCTGGGCGTGGGAGAGACCCAGTACTTC.